A single sample gave rise to the 7 T cell receptor beta chains below, sequenced in a study of identical twins. In TCRdb, the 5' RACE reads were re-called with MiXCR into one record per CDR3 protein. The sample includes 1.5 million or so distinct CDR3 sequences, 25% to 35% of them seen just once. Sequenced sample: cord blood. These receptors were taken from a newborn girl in good health.

The V gene is TRBV12-3 or TRBV12-4, the J gene TRBJ2-6; 7 positions match TRBD1. The CDR3 runs 16 residues. The J segment lost 0 bases and the V segment lost 6 bases, leaving 5 bases of the junction unmatched. The CDR3 reads CASRGTAISGANVLTF. As DNA, the CDR3 is TGTGCCAGCAGGGGGACAGCGATCTCTGGGGCCAACGTCCTGACTTTC.

This chain links TRBV7-8 with TRBJ2-3, with TRBD1 identical over 8 bases. From germline, CDR1 is SGHVS and CDR2 FQNEAQ. J was trimmed by 1 base and V by 5 bases; bases with no gene match: 8. The CDR3 is made up of 16 amino acids. The CDR3 sequence: CASSRGTGLGTDTQYF. The DNA for the CDR3 is TGTGCCAGCAGCCGCGGGACAGGTCTTGGCACAGATACGCAGTATTTT.

This clonotype was seen repeatedly, ten times or more. This sequence joins TRBV12-3 or TRBV12-4 and TRBJ1-3; no reliable D call. V was cut by 2 bases and J by 4 bases, with 3 bases left in between. The CDR3 sequence is 12 residues long. CDR3 amino acids: CASSLQGNTIYF. In DNA, the CDR3 is TGTGCCAGCAGTTTACAGGGAAACACCATATATTTT.

CDR3 amino acids: CASSPLGVTDTQYF. CDR3 DNA sequence: TGCGCCAGCAGCCCGCTCGGGGTTACAGATACGCAGTATTTT. The chain combines TRBV5-1 with TRBJ2-3, with a tentative D call TRBD2 (5 bases). The V end lost 4 bases, the J end lost 3 bases, and 12 bases lay between the germline ends. The length of the CDR3 is 14 residues. Germline assignment: CDR1 SGHRS and CDR2 YFSETQ.

The chain links TRBV3-1 to TRBJ2-4; 12 bases are a match to TRBD2. The DNA end lines up better with TRBJ2-7; the J call may be wrong. Germline assignment: CDR1 LGHDT and CDR2 YNNKEL (reference sequence). The CDR3 sequence is 17 residues long. CDR3 sequence (DNA): TGTGCCAGCAGCCAAGATCGACTAGCGGGGGCAAACTACGAGCAGTACTTC. It yields the protein CASSQDRLAGANYEQYF.

As for this clonotype: The junction departs from germline at one end; a sequencing error may be responsible. The chain carries TRBV5-1 and TRBJ2-1; TRBD2 agrees at 13 bases. The J call may be in error: the DNA end matches TRBJ2-7 better. There are 16 residues in the CDR3. Germline V gene sequence: CDR1 SGHRS, CDR2 YFSETQ. The CDR3 region is CASSLTSGGAYNEQYF. In DNA, the CDR3 is TGTGCCAGCAGCTTAACTAGCGGGGGGGCCTACAATGAGCAGTACTTC.

The rearrangement uses TRBV19 and TRBJ2-7; D gene unclear. Between the trimmed V and J ends, which lost 8 bases and 0 bases, there was a span of 20 bases. This CDR3 comprises 16 residues. Germline values: CDR1 LNHDA, CDR2 SQIVND (reference sequence). Written as DNA, the CDR3 is TGTGCCAGTGGTACACTATTAAGACGGAGCTCCTACGAGCAGTACTTC. Residues: CASGTLLRRSSYEQYF.